One sample yielded the 9 T cell receptor beta chains listed below, sequenced in a study of T cell responses to AZD1222 COVID-19 vaccine. Using immunoSEQ multiplex PCR, the repertoire was profiled, and TCRdb retains in-frame clones only, with some absent. The repertoire holds 150,000 or so clones, with roughly 94% as singletons. Sequencing used peripheral blood, obtained 28 days after the second AZD1222 dose. The source of these receptors is an adult who received the AZD1222 COVID-19 vaccine.

In this sample, this clone turned up once. V usage is TRBV30 and J usage is TRBJ2-7, with no clear D. Trimming cost V 0 bases and J 0 bases, with 12 bases left between them. Per the germline V gene, CDR1 is GTSNPN and CDR2 is SVGIG (reference sequence). The CDR3 totals 15 residues. CDR3 sequence (DNA): TGTGCCTGGAGTGTACGGTCCTGGGCCTCCTACGAGCAGTACTTC. Translating it yields CAWSVRSWASYEQYF.

The CDR3 spells CAWGRGARYYGYTF. The DNA for the CDR3 is TGTGCCTGGGGGAGGGGGGCGCGGTACTATGGCTACACCTTC. The V gene is TRBV30, the J gene TRBJ1-2, with a possible D match to TRBD1 (6 bases). The CDR3 has 14 residues. Looked up from germline, CDR1 is GTSNPN and CDR2 is SVGIG (reference sequence). Trimming took 5 bases from V and 3 from J, leaving 16 bases between them.

The V gene is TRBV10-2, the J gene TRBJ1-5; no clear D gene. V was trimmed by 3 bases and J by 4 bases, leaving 7 bases between them. This CDR3 is built from 13 residues. Germline V gene lookup returns CDR1 WSHSY and CDR2 SAAADI. CDR3 nucleotide sequence: TGCGCCAGCAGTGACTTGGGTAATCAGCCCCAGCATTTT. Residues: CASSDLGNQPQHF.

This clone came up once. V is TRBV6-5 and J is TRBJ1-3; TRBD1 matches 7 bases. The CDR3 contains 15 residues. Germline CDR1 and CDR2: MNHEY and SVGAGI. Unmatched junction bases numbered 5, after V lost 6 bases and J lost 0 bases. DNA for the CDR3: TGTGCCAGCAGCCTCGACAGGGCCTCTGGAAACACCATATATTTT. Its translation: CASSLDRASGNTIYF.

CDR3 protein: CASYSVRTGGGEAFF. The CDR3 DNA follows: TGTGCCAGCTACTCCGTTCGGACAGGGGGCGGTGAAGCTTTCTTT. The rearrangement links TRBV11-2 to TRBJ1-1, with 11 nucleotides matching TRBD1. The CDR3 is 15 residues long. V dropped 8 bases and J dropped 7; count of bases not matched to a gene: 12. Germline-derived CDR1 and CDR2 are SGHAT and FQNNGV.

This clone appeared once. This chain connects TRBV15 to TRBJ1-3; 7 bases map to TRBD1. Per the germline V gene, CDR1 is LNHNV and CDR2 is YYDKDF (reference sequence). The CDR3 is 15 amino acids. The V segment lost 6 bases and the J segment 0 bases; nucleotides outside the gene matches: 5. The CDR3, as DNA: TGTGCCACCAGGATAGGGGGCGGCTCTGGAAACACCATATATTTT. It translates to CATRIGGGSGNTIYF. Combining the CDR3 with reference TRBV15 and TRBJ1-3 gives the whole variable domain DAMVIQNPRYQVTQFGKPVTLSCSQTLNHNVMYWYQQKSSQAPKLLFHYYDKDFNNEADTPDNFQSRRPNTSFCFLDIRSPGLGDTAMYLCATRIGGGSGNTIYFGEGSWLTVV.

This chain connects TRBV27 to TRBJ1-1; 10 bases are a match to TRBD1. The germline CDR1 and CDR2 sequences are MNHEY and SMNVEV (reference sequence). The CDR3 extends over 15 amino acids. With 5 bases clipped from V and 0 bases from J, the junction kept 3 bases outside the gene matches. This CDR3 is CASSPGTGVNTEAFF. CDR3 DNA: TGTGCCAGCAGTCCAGGGACAGGGGTGAACACTGAAGCTTTCTTT.

The chain employs TRBV14 and TRBJ1-3; TRBD1 is a possible D gene (6 bases). V shed 4 bases and J shed 4 bases, with 11 bases lying between them. Germline-derived CDR1 and CDR2 are SGHDN and FVKESK. CDR3 length: 14 residues. The CDR3 reads CASSPPGTGNTIYF. The CDR3 DNA sequence: TGTGCCAGCAGCCCCCCCGGGACAGGAAACACCATATATTTT.

The chain is built from TRBV4-1 and TRBJ1-2, with a weak D call TRBD1 (5 bases). This CDR3 has 15 amino acids. Germline assignment: CDR1 MGHRA and CDR2 YSYEKL. V shed 1 base and J shed 3 bases, with 12 bases lying between them. The DNA of the CDR3 is TGCGCCAGCAGCCAAGTGGGGCGCAGAGACTATGGCTACACCTTC. Its protein is CASSQVGRRDYGYTF.